This T cell receptor (beta chain) emerged from a study of T-cell reconstitution after alpha-beta-depleted transplantation in children. There are 14 residues in the CDR3. CDR1 LNHDA and CDR2 SQIVND come from the germline V gene (reference sequence). V was shortened by 5 bases and J by 5 bases, with 15 bases between the two germline ends. Unique molecular identifiers were built into the TCRbeta library. TCRdb reanalysed the PCR reads using MiXCR and keeps one entry per CDR3 protein. The data show 130,000 to 150,000 distinct CDR3 sequences, with 8.8% seen just once and over 15% held by the top ten. This clonotype occurred a few times.

The source was PBMCs, mostly from graft donor cells, collected 180 days after TCRalphabeta/CD19-depleted stem cell transplant. J is TRBJ1-1 and V is TRBV19; D unclear. The origin of this receptor is a female patient aged 2-10 years who had a stem cell transplant for congenital amegakaryocytic thrombocytopenia, so the T cells may come from the graft donor. CDR3: CASSLEPLRTEAFF. The CDR3 DNA reads as TGTGCCAGTAGTCTGGAACCGCTTAGGACTGAAGCTTTCTTT.